The T cell receptor beta chain described here comes from a study of blood T cells in healthy people across ages. Isolation of PBMCs gave at least 6 million cells per sample. To note about this clonotype: The antigen remains undetermined.

The CDR3 sequence is 15 residues long. Germline V lookup: CDR1 SGHDN, CDR2 FVKESK. V lost 2 bases, J lost 5 bases, and 4 bases stayed unmatched. Then a second PCR, running roughly 6 to 12 cycles, was carried out with a sample-barcoded 5' primer and a J-beta primer mix. TCRdb used MiXCR to reprocess the 5' RACE reads, holding one entry per CDR3 protein. The data hold 980,000 or so distinct CDR3 sequences, with about 48% observed a single time. Overall study findings and caveats: With unsorted PBMCs, a conclusive comparison of naive versus antigen-experienced cells was not possible. Donor CMV status was unknown, possibly confounding expanded clonotype changes.

The specimen sequenced was blood. The rearrangement uses TRBV14 and TRBJ1-4; 8 nucleotides match TRBD1. This TCR was sampled from a man aged 25-45 years in good health. In DNA form, the CDR3 reads TGTGCCAGCAGCCAAACGCGACAGGGGAATGAAAAACTGTTTTTT. Its translation: CASSQTRQGNEKLFF.